This paragraph reports one T cell receptor (beta chain). Its antigen is undetermined. This record comes from a study of T cell responses to AZD1222 COVID-19 vaccine. Broader study findings: There were repertoire samples only from the period after the peak T cell response. When two AZD1222 doses had been given, Spike-specific TCR breadth and depth rose.

Germline CDR1 reads PRHDT; CDR2 reads FYEKMQ (reference sequence). The CDR3 contains 13 residues. Deletions cut 5 bases from V and 7 bases from J, with 9 bases between. Using immunoSEQ multiplex PCR, the repertoire was profiled, and TCRdb retains in-frame clones only, with some absent. This sample has roughly 270,000 clones, with 85% to 95% found just once. The chain carries TRBV13 and TRBJ1-6; possibly TRBD1 for D (5 bases). This clonotype was sampled from an adult who received the AZD1222 COVID-19 vaccine. The sequenced sample was peripheral blood, obtained 28 days after the second AZD1222 dose. The CDR3 is CASSIQGNSPLHF. Written as DNA, the CDR3 is TGTGCCAGCAGCATCCAGGGAAATTCACCCCTCCACTTT.